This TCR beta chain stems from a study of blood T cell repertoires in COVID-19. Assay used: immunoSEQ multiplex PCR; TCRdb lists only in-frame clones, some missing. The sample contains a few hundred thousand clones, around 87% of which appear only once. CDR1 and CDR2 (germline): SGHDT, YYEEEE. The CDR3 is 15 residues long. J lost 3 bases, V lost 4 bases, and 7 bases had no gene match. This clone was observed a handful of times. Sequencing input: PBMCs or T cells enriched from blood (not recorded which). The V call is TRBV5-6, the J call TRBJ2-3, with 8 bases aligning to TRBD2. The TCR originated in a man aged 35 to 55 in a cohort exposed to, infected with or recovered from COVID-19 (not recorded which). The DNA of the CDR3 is TGTGCCAGCAGCGCAGCGGGAGTTGGAACAGATACGCAGTATTTT. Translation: CASSAAGVGTDTQYF.